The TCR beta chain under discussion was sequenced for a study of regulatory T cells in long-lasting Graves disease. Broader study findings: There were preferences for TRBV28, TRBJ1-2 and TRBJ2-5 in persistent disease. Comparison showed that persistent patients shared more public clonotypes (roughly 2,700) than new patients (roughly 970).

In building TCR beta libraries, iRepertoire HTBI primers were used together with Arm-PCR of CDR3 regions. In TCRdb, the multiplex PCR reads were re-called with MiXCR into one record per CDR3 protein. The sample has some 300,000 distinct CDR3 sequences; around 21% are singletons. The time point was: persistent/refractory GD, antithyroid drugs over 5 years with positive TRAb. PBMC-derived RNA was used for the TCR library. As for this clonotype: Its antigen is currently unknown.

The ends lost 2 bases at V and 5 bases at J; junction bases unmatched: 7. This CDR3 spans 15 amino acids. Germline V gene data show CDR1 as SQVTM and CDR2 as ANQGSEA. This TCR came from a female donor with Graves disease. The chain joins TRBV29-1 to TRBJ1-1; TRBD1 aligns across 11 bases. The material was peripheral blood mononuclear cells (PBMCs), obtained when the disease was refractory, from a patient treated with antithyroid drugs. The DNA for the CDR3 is TGCAGCGTTGAAAGAGGGACAGGGGGATGGACTGAAGCTTTCTTT. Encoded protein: CSVERGTGGWTEAFF.